Presented here are 28 T cell receptor beta chains from one specimen sequenced in a study of shared clonotypes between healthy human individuals. Repertoires were generated with immunoSEQ multiplex PCR, while TCRdb's copy carries only in-frame clones and drops some. The sample lists roughly 2.6 million clones; more than 90% were seen once. Sequenced: naive CD4+ T cells sorted from blood. Noted subset: CD45RA+ positively selected. The receptors stem from a man younger than 35 in good health.

This rearrangement joins TRBV7-9 to TRBJ1-6, with 9 bases aligning to TRBD1. The CDR3 runs 15 residues. Germline loops: CDR1 SEHNR, CDR2 FQNEAQ (reference sequence). V lost 9 bases to trimming and J lost 7 bases; unmatched junction nucleotides: 10. As DNA, the CDR3 is TGTGCCAGTACACCAGGGGACAGGGAAAATTCACCCCTCCACTTT. Translation: CASTPGDRENSPLHF.

This clone was counted once. This chain uses TRBV11-2 with TRBJ2-1, with 12 bases lining up with TRBD2. The V gene end was trimmed by 5 bases and the J gene end by 6 bases; junction bases not matched to a gene: 11. There are 17 residues in the CDR3. Looked up from germline, CDR1 is SGHAT and CDR2 is FQNNGV. The CDR3 here is CASSPRLAGAPPNEQFF. In DNA form, the CDR3 reads TGTGCCAGCAGCCCTAGACTAGCGGGGGCTCCCCCCAATGAGCAGTTCTTC.

This chain joins TRBV7-2 and TRBJ2-7; D might be TRBD2 (5 bases). The CDR3 has 14 residues. The V gene lost 4 bases and the J gene lost 2 bases, with 12 bases spanning the gap. CDR1 and CDR2 (germline): SGHTA, FQGNSA. CDR3 in DNA: TGTGCCAGCAGCTCCCAACTAGGAACCTACGAGCAGTACTTC. This sequence encodes CASSSQLGTYEQYF.

This chain connects TRBV5-4 to TRBJ2-3; TRBD1 matches at 10 bases. Germline loops: CDR1 SGHNT, CDR2 YYREEE (reference sequence). The CDR3 length is 17 residues. V shed 0 bases and J 6 bases; nucleotides not matched to a gene: 10. As DNA, the CDR3 is TGTGCCAGCAGCTTGGGCCCCCGGGGACAGGGGTCCGATACGCAGTATTTT. It is translated as CASSLGPRGQGSDTQYF. The entire variable domain, with the rest obtained from reference TRBV5-4 and TRBJ2-3, is as follows: ETGVTQSPTHLIKTRGQQVTLRCSSQSGHNTVSWYQQALGQGPQFIFQYYREEENGRGNFPPRFSGLQFPNYSSELNVNALELDDSALYLCASSLGPRGQGSDTQYFGPGTRLTVL.

The chain is built from TRBV29-1 and TRBJ1-1; perhaps TRBD1 as D (5 bases). The germline V gene encodes CDR1 SQVTM and CDR2 ANQGSEA. CDR3 size: 16 residues. The V and J ends lost 3 bases and 0 bases respectively, with 17 bases between them. The CDR3 loop reads CSVDQWGVTVNTEAFF. Here the CDR3 DNA reads TGCAGCGTTGACCAGTGGGGGGTTACGGTGAACACTGAAGCTTTCTTT.

This chain connects TRBV27 to TRBJ1-6; 7 bases line up with TRBD1. CDR3 size: 14 residues. V was clipped by 4 bases and J by 6 bases; unmatched bases: 3. Germline CDR1 MNHEY, CDR2 SMNVEV (reference sequence). The CDR3 here is CASSWGTVNSPLHF. CDR3 bases: TGTGCCAGCAGTTGGGGGACAGTTAATTCACCCCTCCACTTT.

This clone was seen only once. The sample has other DNA sequences that encode this CDR3 too. The genes are TRBV20-1 and TRBJ2-3, with D unclear. V lost 6 bases, J lost 2 bases, and 6 bases lay in between. Germline V gene sequence: CDR1 DFQATT, CDR2 SNEGSKA (reference sequence). The CDR3 totals 11 residues. The CDR3 sequence: CSAGFTDTQYF. The CDR3 nucleotides are TGCAGTGCAGGCTTCACAGATACGCAGTATTTT.

The chain carries TRBV4-3 and TRBJ1-5; the D is unclear. Germline V CDR1 and CDR2: LGHNA, YSLEER. V was trimmed by 0 bases and J by 9 bases, leaving 9 bases between them. This CDR3 has 13 residues. CDR3 nucleotide sequence: TGCGCCAGCAGCCAAGATGGTTCGGGGCCCCAGCATTTT. It specifies CASSQDGSGPQHF.

J is TRBJ2-7 and V is TRBV18, with TRBD2 matching 9 bases. CDR3 length: 17 amino acids. With V trimmed by 3 bases and J by 5 bases, 14 bases remained unmatched. Germline CDR1 reads KGHSH; CDR2 reads LQKENI. The CDR3 reads CASSPPPLLAGKDEQYF. The CDR3 coding sequence is TGTGCCAGCTCACCTCCCCCTTTACTAGCGGGTAAAGACGAGCAGTACTTC.

Remarks on this clone: The junction departs from the called germline gene at one end, perhaps through a read error. The chain recombines TRBV2 with TRBJ2-3; D uncertain. The germline gives CDR1 SNHLY, CDR2 FYNNEI. The CDR3 length is 13 residues. CDR3 in amino acids: CAGGEQSTDTQYF. DNA of the CDR3: TGTGCCGGTGGGGAACAAAGCACAGACACGCAGTATTTT.

The V call is TRBV15, the J call TRBJ1-3, with a weak D call TRBD1 (6 bases). Germline CDR1 and CDR2: LNHNV and YYDKDF (reference sequence). There are 16 residues in the CDR3. The V gene lost 0 bases and the J gene lost 4 bases, with 13 bases spanning the gap. The CDR3 protein is CATSRDRGGLGNTIYF. The CDR3 DNA is TGTGCCACCAGCAGAGATCGAGGGGGGCTCGGAAACACCATATATTTT.

The chain joins TRBV29-1 to TRBJ1-5; D remains ambiguous. The germline V and J ends were trimmed by 4 bases and 2 bases, with 6 bases remaining between them. The CDR3 contains 12 residues. Germline lookup yields CDR1 SQVTM and CDR2 ANQGSEA. Written as DNA, the CDR3 is TGCAGCGTTGCGCAGGGCAATCAGCCCCAGCATTTT. Translating it yields CSVAQGNQPQHF.

The chain carries TRBV4-1 and TRBJ2-7, with D tentatively TRBD1 (6 bases). Germline V gives CDR1 MGHRA, CDR2 YSYEKL. The CDR3 runs to 15 residues. Trimming pared 0 bases from V and 2 bases from J, leaving 11 bases between. CDR3 sequence: CASSQDRTDTYEQYF. As DNA, the CDR3 is TGCGCCAGCAGCCAAGACAGGACAGATACCTACGAGCAGTACTTC.

CDR3 protein: CASSIGVVAEAFF. For the CDR3, the DNA is TGTGCCAGTAGTATCGGGGTTGTGGCTGAAGCTTTCTTT. This sequence joins TRBV19 and TRBJ1-1, with D hard to call. V lost 3 bases to trimming and J lost 6 bases, with 11 bases between them. From germline, CDR1 is LNHDA and CDR2 SQIVND (reference sequence). The CDR3 spans 13 residues.

The rearrangement joins TRBV11-2 to TRBJ1-4; D gene uncertain. The CDR3 spans 17 residues. Looked up from germline, CDR1 is SGHAT and CDR2 is FQNNGV. Trimming removed 2 bases from V and 0 bases from J, with 13 bases in between. The CDR3 bases are TGTGCCAGCAGCTTACGAGCCTACCCGGCAACTAATGAAAAACTGTTTTTT. Its translation is CASSLRAYPATNEKLFF.

This sequence joins TRBV4-2 and TRBJ2-7; D call uncertain. The CDR3 length is 16 residues. Trimming removed 5 bases from V and 1 base from J, with 18 bases in between. Per germline, CDR1 LGHNA and CDR2 YNFKEQ. The CDR3 DNA reads TGTGCCAGCAGCTCCCGGATTAGCCCGTTATCCTACGAGCAGTACTTC. Its translation: CASSSRISPLSYEQYF.

This chain joins TRBV5-4 and TRBJ2-7; a possible D gene is TRBD2 (6 bases). Deletions cut 3 bases from V and 5 bases from J, with 21 bases between. CDR1 is SGHNT and CDR2 is YYREEE in the germline V gene (reference sequence). The CDR3 is 16 residues long. The CDR3 region has the DNA TGTGCCAGCAGCTCCCCGCGGGGCGGAGAGAGCAACGAGCAGTACTTC. It encodes CASSSPRGGESNEQYF.

The chain employs TRBV6-5 and TRBJ1-1, with 7 bases aligning to TRBD1. CDR1 is MNHEY and CDR2 is SVGAGI in the germline V gene. After removal of 5 bases from V and 4 bases from J, the junction contained 4 bases not matched to a gene. CDR3 length: 13 residues. The DNA of the CDR3 is TGTGCCAGCAGTCCAGGGGGGACCACTGAAGCTTTCTTT. Translation gives CASSPGGTTEAFF.

The CDR3 loop is CASSPGGGRFPLEQYF. For the CDR3, the DNA is TGTGCCAGCTCGCCGGGAGGGGGGCGCTTCCCCCTCGAGCAGTACTTC. The chain employs TRBV18 and TRBJ2-7; 8 positions agree with TRBD2. J was trimmed by 6 bases and V by 6 bases; bases with no gene match: 16. The CDR3 has 16 residues. Germline CDR1 reads KGHSH; CDR2 reads LQKENI.

The CDR3 loop is CASSNFEGVFLDTQYF. The CDR3 coding sequence is TGTGCCAGCAGCAATTTTGAGGGAGTGTTCTTAGATACGCAGTATTTT. The chain uses TRBV9 and TRBJ2-3; possibly TRBD2 for D (5 bases). Per germline, CDR1 SGDLS and CDR2 YYNGEE. Trimming cost V 4 bases and J 5 bases, with 20 bases left between them. The length of the CDR3 is 16 residues.

This clone is a singleton in its sample. The gene calls are TRBV10-3 and TRBJ1-2; D is unclear. V lost 0 bases and J 7 bases, leaving 15 bases between the germline ends. The CDR3 totals 15 residues. CDR1 is ENHRY, CDR2 SYGVKD, per germline. CDR3 in DNA: TGTGCCATCAGTGAGTCGAGCGACACCGGAACTGGCTACACCTTC. Its translation is CAISESSDTGTGYTF.

The rearrangement uses TRBV30 and TRBJ2-3; 11 bases agree with TRBD2. The CDR3 has 17 residues. V lost 2 bases to trimming and J lost 0 bases; unmatched junction nucleotides: 7. Germline CDR1 reads GTSNPN; CDR2 reads SVGIG (reference sequence). CDR3 DNA sequence: TGTGCCTGGAGTCAAACTAGGACTAGCGGGAGCACAGATACGCAGTATTTT. Amino acids: CAWSQTRTSGSTDTQYF.

In the case of this clone: The identical CDR3 is also encoded by other nucleotide sequences in the sample. The rearrangement uses TRBV5-1 and TRBJ2-3, with D possibly matching TRBD1 (5 bases). The CDR3 runs to 15 residues. V was trimmed by 0 bases and J by 1 base, leaving 9 bases between them. Germline lookup yields CDR1 SGHRS and CDR2 YFSETQ. The CDR3, as DNA: TGCGCCAGCAGCTTGGAAGGGGTTGGCACAGATACGCAGTATTTT. Its protein product is CASSLEGVGTDTQYF.

J is TRBJ2-3 and V is TRBV6-1; D remains ambiguous. Trimming took off 1 base at V and 1 base at J, with 6 bases between the two ends. Germline loops: CDR1 MNHNS, CDR2 SASEGT. There are 14 residues in the CDR3. In DNA, the CDR3 is TGTGCCAGCAGTGAAGGACGGCGCACAGATACGCAGTATTTT. This sequence encodes CASSEGRRTDTQYF.

The CDR3 spells CAWSKAGESPLHF. CDR3 nucleotide sequence: TGTGCCTGGAGTAAGGCAGGGGAGTCACCCCTCCACTTT. The chain is built from TRBV30 and TRBJ1-6, with a tentative D call TRBD1 (6 bases). The CDR3 has 13 amino acids. Trimming pared 2 bases from V and 10 bases from J, leaving 12 bases between. Germline CDR1 GTSNPN, CDR2 SVGIG (reference sequence).

The chain combines TRBV7-9 with TRBJ2-3; 8 bases line up with TRBD2. The germline V gene has CDR1 SEHNR and CDR2 FQNEAQ (reference sequence). Losses at the gene ends were 8 bases for V and 1 base for J; bases not matched to a gene: 8. This CDR3 has 15 residues. The CDR3 loop is CASRPGLEGTDTQYF. The CDR3 nucleotides read TGTGCCAGCCGTCCGGGACTAGAGGGCACAGATACGCAGTATTTT.

This clone was observed once. The rearrangement links TRBV6-5 to TRBJ1-4; tentative D call: TRBD1 (6 bases). Germline CDR1 is MNHEY and CDR2 is SVGAGI. Trimming shortened V by 2 bases and J by 6 bases, and 13 bases separated the two germline ends. There are 15 residues in the CDR3. In nucleotides, the CDR3 is TGTGCCAGCAGTTACGTGGGGGCGTCAGATGAAAAACTGTTTTTT. Protein: CASSYVGASDEKLFF.

The genes are TRBV30 and TRBJ2-2; TRBD2 aligns across 7 bases. CDR1 is GTSNPN, CDR2 SVGIG, per germline (reference sequence). The ends lost 2 bases at V and 7 bases at J; junction bases unmatched: 4. The CDR3 contains 13 residues. Here the CDR3 reads CAWSLLANGELFF. Written as DNA, the CDR3 is TGTGCCTGGAGTCTACTAGCGAACGGGGAGCTGTTTTTT.